The sequence of this TCR beta chain was determined in a study of cytomegalovirus exposure and HLA in healthy donors. General study findings and limits: There were some public TCRs occurring in many donors, but most TCR sequences were rare. The classifier reportedly diagnosed cytomegalovirus status with high specificity and sensitivity.

Profiling relied on immunoSEQ multiplex PCR, and the TCRdb table lists in-frame clones only, not all of them. This sample yields approximately 64,000 clones, of which about 89% are seen a single time; over 1.5% belongs to the top ten. The donors were members of the validation cohort comprising over a hundred subjects, separate from the roughly 730-subject first cohort. Germline CDR1 and CDR2: MDHEN and SYDVKM. Trimming shortened V by 5 bases and J by 9 bases, and 17 bases separated the two germline ends. There are 13 residues in the CDR3. Regarding this clone: What it binds is unknown.

The clonotype comes from a woman in her late teens or twenties in good health and CMV-seronegative. This chain links TRBV28 with TRBJ2-7, with D uncertain. The sample taken for sequencing was PBMCs. For the CDR3, the DNA is TGTGCCAGCAGTGGCCCAGGTAAAGGTGGGCAGTACTTC. Amino acids: CASSGPGKGGQYF.